A single sample gave rise to the 7 T cell receptor beta chains below, sequenced in a study of CD8+ T cells in alopecia areata. The sequencing template was cDNA reverse transcribed from extracted RNA. Assay used: immunoSEQ multiplex PCR; TCRdb lists only in-frame clones, some missing. The sample includes tens of thousands of clones, 45% to 60% seen only once; the top ten take under 6.5%. The specimen sequenced was NKG2D-high CD8+ T cells sorted from blood. The receptors stem from a human donor with alopecia areata.

Of note for this clone: The same CDR3 is also encoded by other DNA sequences in this sample. The chain recombines TRBV28 with TRBJ2-6, with a weak D call TRBD1 (6 bases). The CDR3 is 16 residues long. Trimming removed 4 bases from V and 0 bases from J, with 10 bases in between. Germline V gene data show CDR1 as MDHEN and CDR2 as SYDVKM. Here the CDR3 reads CASSSLRGSGANVLTF. In DNA, the CDR3 is TGTGCCAGCAGTTCCCTCAGGGGCTCTGGGGCCAACGTCCTGACTTTC. Looking up the rest from reference TRBV28 and TRBJ2-6 gives the full variable domain: DVKVTQSSRYLVKRTGEKVFLECVQDMDHENMFWYRQDPGLGLRLIYFSYDVKMKEKGDIPEGYSVSREKKERFSLILESASTNQTSMYLCASSSLRGSGANVLTFGAGSRLTVL.

CDR3 DNA sequence: TGTGCCAGCAGCCAAGAAGGGGTTTTCGCAGACAACACCGGGGAGCTGTTTTTT. Its protein is CASSQEGVFADNTGELFF. V and J are TRBV14 and TRBJ2-2; D might be TRBD1 (5 bases). Trimming cost V 0 bases and J 2 bases, with 16 bases left between them. The CDR3 is 18 amino acids. CDR1 SGHDN and CDR2 FVKESK come from the germline V gene.

This clone was detected a few times. This CDR3 is CSVERGGLNEQFF. The CDR3 nucleotides read TGCAGCGTTGAGCGGGGGGGCCTGAATGAGCAGTTCTTC. This rearrangement joins TRBV29-1 to TRBJ2-1; 9 bases align to TRBD2. Germline loops: CDR1 SQVTM, CDR2 ANQGSEA. The V segment lost 3 bases and the J segment 7 bases; nucleotides outside the gene matches: 4. The CDR3 sequence is 13 residues long.

This rearrangement joins TRBV30 to TRBJ2-7, with D tentatively TRBD1 (5 bases). V was pared by 1 base and J by 3 bases, with 13 bases between. The CDR3 is 14 residues long. Germline-derived CDR1 and CDR2 are GTSNPN and SVGIG (reference sequence). CDR3 region: CAWSGEGANYEQYF. The CDR3 DNA reads TGTGCCTGGAGTGGAGAAGGGGCGAACTACGAGCAGTACTTC.

The rearrangement joins TRBV13 to TRBJ2-1, with D possibly TRBD1 on 5 matching bases. V lost 7 bases, J lost 8 bases, and 18 bases lay in between. Germline V CDR1 and CDR2: PRHDT, FYEKMQ (reference sequence). The CDR3 spans 14 residues. The CDR3 reads CASTTLQGRDEQFF. In DNA, the CDR3 is TGTGCCAGCACCACACTGCAGGGTAGGGATGAGCAGTTCTTC.

A few counts support this clone. The chain has TRBV5-1 and TRBJ2-7; 13 bases fit TRBD2. The ends lost 3 bases at V and 3 bases at J; junction bases unmatched: 0. Germline assignment: CDR1 SGHRS and CDR2 YFSETQ. This CDR3 is built from 14 residues. The CDR3 reads CASSWTSGSYEQYF. In DNA, the CDR3 is TGCGCCAGCAGCTGGACTAGCGGGAGCTACGAGCAGTACTTC.

In the case of this clone: Other DNA sequences from this sample encode an identical CDR3 as well. This chain links TRBV11-2 with TRBJ2-7; 12 bases are a match to TRBD1. Germline values: CDR1 SGHAT, CDR2 FQNNGV. The CDR3 consists of 14 residues. The ends lost 3 bases at V and 4 bases at J; junction bases unmatched: 1. CDR3 DNA: TGTGCCAGCAGCTTGGGACAGGGGGCATACGAGCAGTACTTC. Protein sequence: CASSLGQGAYEQYF.